This T cell receptor (beta chain) is from a study of CD4 T cells in relation to SARS-CoV-2 and coronaviruses. Background on the study: PBMCs were cultured with antigen for about eleven days before TCR beta sequencing.

Germline V gene sequence: CDR1 SNHLY, CDR2 FYNNEI. The CDR3 contains 13 residues. V gave up 7 bases and J gave up 3 bases, with 10 bases separating them. Of note for this clone: Its antigen is not known.

Here immunoSEQ multiplex PCR was the method, and the copy in TCRdb shows in-frame clones only, minus some. The table lists more than 15,000 clones, around four fifths of them singletons. The unexposed donors gave CD4+ T cells in about 2010-2019, prior to COVID-19. After approximately 10 days of culture, CD4+ T cells were isolated. Testing used SARS-CoV-2 S/N and four cold-coronavirus spikes on unexposed-donor CD4+ T cells, cells permitting. The TCR originated in a human donor in good health. The sequenced material came from CD4+ T cells from PBMCs, cultured in vitro. J is TRBJ2-1 and V is TRBV2; D gene unclear. The CDR3 coding sequence is TGTGCCAGCACGGACCTAAACTACAATGAGCAGTTCTTC. Its protein is CASTDLNYNEQFF.